The clone carrying this T cell receptor (beta chain) was detected many times. Its specificity is not known. The data were obtained in a study of CD8+CD57+ T cells in acquired aplastic anemia. Turning to the study itself: Sorted CD4+ and CD8+ cells yielded 3 to 3.5 ug of DNA on average. Healthy donor sequencing depth: 9 million to 10.8 million CD4+, some 11 million CD8+ reads.

Trimming cost V 10 bases and J 4 bases, with 19 bases left between them. Germline-derived CDR1 and CDR2 are MNHEY and SVGEGT. This CDR3 is 14 amino acids long. Profiles of TCR beta VDJ and CDR3 were generated from a genomic DNA template. TCRdb used MiXCR to reprocess the reads, holding one entry per CDR3 protein. Found here are roughly 130,000 distinct CDR3 sequences, more than 40% of them singletons; the top ten hold about 2.5%. General study results and limits: For CD8+ Simpson's diversity, patients and controls showed no significant difference. Both patients and controls carried the same twenty-nine CD8+ CDR3 sequences.

This receptor was identified in a human donor in good health, serving as a control. The sequenced material came from sorted CD4+, CD8+, or CD8+CD57+ T cells (not recorded which) from PBMCs. J is TRBJ1-2 and V is TRBV6-2 or TRBV6-3, with a tentative D call TRBD1 (5 bases). The CDR3 DNA is TGTGCCATTAATAGCCTAGACAGCGGCTATGGCTACACCTTC. This translates into CAINSLDSGYGYTF.